This T cell receptor (beta chain) comes out of a study of T-cell reconstitution after alpha-beta-depleted transplantation in children. With 6 bases removed from V and 0 bases from J, the gap between germline ends came to 11 bases. The CDR3 covers 15 residues. Germline V gene lookup returns CDR1 MDHEN and CDR2 SYDVKM. Ten or more counts support this clonotype. Unique molecular identifiers were used in preparing the TCRbeta library. TCRdb used MiXCR to reprocess the PCR reads, holding one entry per CDR3 protein. The table includes 200,000 to 250,000 distinct CDR3 sequences, around 13% detected once. The sequence derives from a human donor who donated a stem cell graft to a child with acute lymphoblastic leukemia. Material: PBMCs from the stem cell graft donor, obtained from the stem cell graft. This rearrangement joins TRBV28 to TRBJ1-4; D is undetermined. Written as DNA, the CDR3 is TGTGCCAGCAGCCAGACAATCGCAACTAATGAAAAACTGTTTTTT. Amino acids: CASSQTIATNEKLFF. Full variable domain (remainder filled in from reference TRBV28 and TRBJ1-4): DVKVTQSSRYLVKRTGEKVFLECVQDMDHENMFWYRQDPGLGLRLIYFSYDVKMKEKGDIPEGYSVSREKKERFSLILESASTNQTSMYLCASSQTIATNEKLFFGSGTQLSVL.